The clone carrying this TCR beta chain has more than one count but fewer than ten. This specimen comes from a study of response to subunit inactivated influenza vaccine. MiXCR was run by TCRdb on the RT-PCR reads, yielding one entry per CDR3 protein. The table lists roughly 790,000 distinct CDR3 sequences, around 20% of them singletons, with around 9.6% in the top ten. This CDR3 has 14 residues. The germline V gene has CDR1 MDHEN and CDR2 SYDVKM. V was cut by 6 bases and J by 8 bases, with 19 bases left in between. This sequence was found in a man in his fifties or sixties who received an inactivated influenza vaccine. The source material was PBMCs from blood, sampled more than 4 days after vaccination. This chain uses TRBV28 with TRBJ1-2; D is unresolved. The CDR3 sequence is CASSPETGLGGYTF. CDR3 nucleotides: TGTGCCAGCAGCCCCGAAACGGGCCTCGGGGGCTACACCTTC.